Following are 16 T cell receptor beta chains from one sample sequenced in a study of T cells expressing NK-cell markers. TCRdb re-called the 5' RACE reads and catalogs CDR3 proteins one per entry, DNA excluded. This sample carries 500,000 or so distinct CDR3 sequences, with roughly 3.6% going to the ten biggest clones. Sequenced input: blood T cells: a sorted CD56 or NKG2C T cell subset, CD4+ or CD8+ T cells, or bulk PBMC T cells (not recorded which). These receptors came from a man between 18 and 35 years old in good health.

The rearrangement uses TRBV15 and TRBJ2-3; lacking DNA, the TRBD2 call made by TCRdb goes unchecked. Germline CDR1 and CDR2: LNHNV and YYDKDF (reference sequence). CDR3 size: 15 residues. CDR3: CATSTKREDTDTQYF.

This chain uses TRBV4-1 with TRBJ2-5; without DNA, the TCRdb call of TRBD2 cannot be checked. The CDR3 length is 15 residues. Germline-derived CDR1 and CDR2 are MGHRA and YSYEKL. CDR3 sequence reads: CASSPLAGEGETQYF.

The chain links TRBV5-1 to TRBJ2-3. This CDR3 has 14 amino acids. Per the germline V gene, CDR1 is SGHRS and CDR2 is YFSETQ. CDR3 region: CASSLLLHTDTQYF.

The rearrangement joins TRBV15 to TRBJ2-5. This CDR3 has 14 amino acids. The germline gives CDR1 LNHNV, CDR2 YYDKDF (reference sequence). This chain's CDR3 is CATSRVQRQETQYF.

The chain uses TRBV12-3 or TRBV12-4 and TRBJ2-3; TCRdb's D call, TRBD2, is unchecked because there is no DNA. The CDR3 is 16 residues long. The CDR3 is CASSRLAGGIEDTQYF.

V gene TRBV20-1 combines with J gene TRBJ1-5; TCRdb designates TRBD1, a call that cannot be tested without DNA. CDR1 is DFQATT and CDR2 is SNEGSKA in the germline V gene (reference sequence). The CDR3 runs 12 residues. The CDR3 region is CSASDYPGPQHF.

The V and J genes are TRBV4-3 and TRBJ2-7; as DNA is missing, the TRBD1 call by TCRdb cannot be tested. Germline lookup yields CDR1 LGHNA and CDR2 YSLEER. The CDR3 is made up of 15 amino acids. CDR3 residues: CASSQDPTGSYEQYF.

This sequence joins TRBV4-3 and TRBJ2-2; the D call of TRBD1 rests on TCRdb alone, since no DNA is present to check it. This CDR3 has 18 amino acids. Germline V gene data show CDR1 as LGHNA and CDR2 as YSLEER. CDR3 sequence: CASSQFFPGGLGTGELFF.

This chain joins TRBV10-3 and TRBJ2-5; TCRdb designates TRBD2, a call that cannot be tested without DNA. The CDR3 spans 14 residues. Germline assignment: CDR1 ENHRY and CDR2 SYGVKD. This CDR3 reads CAISRAGVSETQYF.

This chain connects TRBV29-1 to TRBJ1-1. The CDR3 loop spans 13 amino acids. Germline V lookup: CDR1 SQVTM, CDR2 ANQGSEA. CDR3 protein: CSVVAQLNTEAFF. Filled out from reference TRBV29-1 and TRBJ1-1, the complete variable domain reads SAVISQKPSRDICQRGTSLTIQCQVDSQVTMMFWYRQQPGQSLTLIATANQGSEATYESGFVIDKFPISRPNLTFSTLTVSNMSPEDSSIYLCSVVAQLNTEAFFGQGTRLTVV.

This chain connects TRBV29-1 to TRBJ2-7; the TRBD1 assignment by TCRdb is unverifiable without DNA. The CDR3 loop spans 14 amino acids. Germline loops: CDR1 SQVTM, CDR2 ANQGSEA. The CDR3 sequence is CSVPRQGIGNEQYF.

This sequence joins TRBV11-2 and TRBJ2-5; the TCRdb call, TRBD2, lacks DNA for checking. The CDR3 is made up of 18 amino acids. Germline V gives CDR1 SGHAT, CDR2 FQNNGV. CDR3 in amino acids: CASSPISPNGRDQETQYF.

The chain joins TRBV29-1 to TRBJ2-7; the D gene TCRdb calls, TRBD2, cannot be checked with no DNA. The CDR3 runs to 13 residues. Germline V CDR1 and CDR2: SQVTM, ANQGSEA. The CDR3 reads CSVSEAGAYEQYF.

V gene TRBV7-8 combines with J gene TRBJ2-3; TCRdb's D gene call, TRBD2, goes unchecked for lack of DNA. The CDR3 has 16 amino acids. Per germline, CDR1 SGHVS and CDR2 FQNEAQ. This CDR3 is CASSLILADFTDTQYF.

V is TRBV7-2 and J is TRBJ2-5; the TCRdb D gene call, TRBD2, has no DNA to confirm it. CDR1 SGHTA and CDR2 FQGNSA come from the germline V gene. The CDR3 runs 16 residues. The CDR3 sequence is CASSSGTSGRLETQYF.

The chain combines TRBV11-2 with TRBJ2-1. Germline CDR1 is SGHAT and CDR2 is FQNNGV. The CDR3 loop spans 13 amino acids. The CDR3 spells CASRGESYNEQFF.